This TCR beta chain is drawn from a study of blood T cells in healthy people across ages. This clonotype has only a few counts. This CDR3 region has 15 residues. From germline, CDR1 is MNHEY and CDR2 SVGEGT. V lost 2 bases to trimming and J lost 5 bases, with 15 bases between them. Alongside a J-beta primer mix, a sample-barcoded 5' primer served in a second PCR lasting about 7 to 12 cycles. Every molecule of cDNA carried a tag from a template-switch adaptor with 12 random nucleotides. Using its own MiXCR run on the 5' RACE reads, TCRdb lists one record per CDR3 protein. The sample has 1.5 million to 2 million distinct CDR3 sequences, approximately 32% seen once.

This TCR was recovered from a woman aged 30 to 39 in good health. The chain is built from TRBV6-2 or TRBV6-3 and TRBJ2-5, with D possibly being TRBD2 (5 bases). What was sequenced was blood. In DNA, the CDR3 is TGTGCCAGCAGTTACCCGGGTGCGGGCGATGAGACCCAGTACTTC. This sequence encodes CASSYPGAGDETQYF.